The clone carrying this TCR beta chain appeared a single time. These data are taken from a study of technical replicates of blood from a handful of donors. There are 16 residues in the CDR3. The V end lost 0 bases, the J end lost 2 bases, and 13 bases lay between the germline ends. Per the germline V gene, CDR1 is SGHDT and CDR2 is YYEEEE. The protocol was immunoSEQ multiplex PCR, while the TCRdb copy is restricted to in-frame clones and leaves out a portion. In the table there are 90,000 to 100,000 clones, roughly 94% of which are singletons. The sample was T cells isolated from PBMCs. This TCR was sampled from a human donor in good health. V and J are TRBV5-6 and TRBJ2-3, with a possible D match to TRBD2 (5 bases). The CDR3 DNA is TGTGCCAGCAGCTTGGCCCGGGGAACTCTCACAGATACGCAGTATTTT. Translation: CASSLARGTLTDTQYF. The full variable domain, with the rest looked up from reference TRBV5-6 and TRBJ2-3, is DAGVTQSPTHLIKTRGQQVTLRCSPKSGHDTVSWYQQALGQGPQFIFQYYEEEERQRGNFPDRFSGHQFPNYSSELNVNALLLGDSALYLCASSLARGTLTDTQYFGPGTRLTVL.